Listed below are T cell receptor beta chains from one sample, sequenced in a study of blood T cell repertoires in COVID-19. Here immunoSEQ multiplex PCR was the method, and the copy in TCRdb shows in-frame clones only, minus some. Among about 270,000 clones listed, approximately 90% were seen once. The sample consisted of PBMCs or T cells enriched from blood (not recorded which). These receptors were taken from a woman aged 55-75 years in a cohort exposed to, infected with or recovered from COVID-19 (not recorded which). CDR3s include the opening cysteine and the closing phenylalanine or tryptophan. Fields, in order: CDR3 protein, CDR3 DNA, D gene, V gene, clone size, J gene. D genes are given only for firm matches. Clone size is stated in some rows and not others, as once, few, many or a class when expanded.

CDR3aa: CASSTPTDTEAFF
CDR3nt: TGTGCCAGCAGCACACCGACAGACACTGAAGCTTTCTTT
d_gene: -
v_gene: TRBV7-6
abundance: -
j_gene: TRBJ1-1

CDR3aa: CASSQDRAYEQYF
CDR3nt: TGCGCCAGCAGCCAAGACAGGGCCTACGAGCAGTACTTC
d_gene: -
v_gene: TRBV4-3
abundance: -
j_gene: TRBJ2-7

CDR3aa: CASSVGGNSPLHF
CDR3nt: TGTGCCAGCAGCGTAGGAGGGAATTCACCCCTCCACTTT
d_gene: -
v_gene: TRBV9
abundance: few
j_gene: TRBJ1-6

CDR3aa: CASTLAVANTGELFF
CDR3nt: TGCGCCAGCACTCTAGCGGTCGCGAACACCGGGGAGCTGTTTTTT
d_gene: TRBD2
v_gene: TRBV5-1
abundance: -
j_gene: TRBJ2-2

CDR3aa: CASSLARLAGGPDPYEQYF
CDR3nt: TGCGCCAGCAGCTTGGCTCGGCTAGCGGGAGGGCCGGATCCATACGAGCAGTACTTC
d_gene: TRBD2
v_gene: TRBV5-1
abundance: -
j_gene: TRBJ2-7

CDR3aa: CASPSLYEQYF
CDR3nt: TGTGCCAGCCCATCACTCTACGAGCAGTACTTC
d_gene: -
v_gene: TRBV5-6
abundance: -
j_gene: TRBJ2-7

CDR3aa: CSVAGTSGTSSYNEQFF
CDR3nt: TGCAGCGTGGCGGGGACTAGCGGGACCAGCTCCTACAATGAGCAGTTCTTC
d_gene: TRBD2
v_gene: TRBV29-1
abundance: once
j_gene: TRBJ2-1

CDR3aa: CASSSSRGIIEGAKNIQYF
CDR3nt: TGCGCCAGCAGCTCGAGCAGGGGGATCATCGAGGGTGCCAAAAACATTCAGTACTTC
d_gene: TRBD1
v_gene: TRBV5-1
abundance: -
j_gene: TRBJ2-4

CDR3aa: CAWSVFAGAHGELFF
CDR3nt: TGTGCCTGGAGTGTTTTTGCGGGAGCCCACGGGGAGCTGTTTTTT
d_gene: TRBD2
v_gene: TRBV30
abundance: -
j_gene: TRBJ2-2

CDR3aa: CAISDPGQATSGNTIYF
CDR3nt: TGTGCCATCAGTGACCCCGGACAGGCAACCTCTGGAAACACCATATATTTT
d_gene: TRBD1
v_gene: TRBV10-3
abundance: -
j_gene: TRBJ1-3

CDR3aa: CSVASLAASTDTQYF
CDR3nt: TGCAGCGTTGCTAGCCTAGCGGCTAGCACAGATACGCAGTATTTT
d_gene: TRBD2
v_gene: TRBV29-1
abundance: -
j_gene: TRBJ2-3

CDR3aa: CASSSRQGAHEQFF
CDR3nt: TGTGCCAGCAGTTCCCGACAGGGGGCTCATGAGCAGTTCTTC
d_gene: TRBD1
v_gene: TRBV6-5
abundance: -
j_gene: TRBJ2-1

CDR3aa: CASSPGGIVAEAFF
CDR3nt: TGTGCCAGCAGCCCAGGGGGGATTGTGGCTGAAGCTTTCTTT
d_gene: TRBD1
v_gene: TRBV7-9
abundance: -
j_gene: TRBJ1-1

CDR3aa: CASSPIGLAVNEQFF
CDR3nt: TGTGCCAGCAGCCCTATAGGACTAGCGGTTAATGAGCAGTTCTTC
d_gene: TRBD2
v_gene: TRBV11-2
abundance: -
j_gene: TRBJ2-1

CDR3aa: CASRAPGLARSYEQYF
CDR3nt: TGTGCCAGCAGAGCCCCGGGACTAGCGAGATCCTACGAGCAGTACTTC
d_gene: TRBD2
v_gene: TRBV28
abundance: -
j_gene: TRBJ2-7

CDR3aa: CASSESGGANVLTF
CDR3nt: TGTGCCAGCAGTGAAAGCGGTGGGGCCAACGTCCTGACTTTC
d_gene: -
v_gene: TRBV25-1
abundance: many
j_gene: TRBJ2-6

CDR3aa: CASSYTGGTEAFF
CDR3nt: TGTGCCAGCAGCTATACGGGAGGCACTGAAGCTTTCTTT
d_gene: -
v_gene: TRBV7-2
abundance: once
j_gene: TRBJ1-1